The source of this T cell receptor (beta chain) is a study of low-dose radiotherapy and immunotherapy resistance in tumors. This clonotype was picked up many times. Time point here: after trial treatment. The treatment: LDRT plus nivolumab, ipilimumab, low-dose cyclophosphamide and aspirin (RACIN trial). Donors, who were enrolled in a single-arm phase I dose-escalation trial, received nivolumab, ipilimumab, aspirin, low-dose cyclophosphamide and low-dose radiotherapy. TRAV- and TRBV-specific primers were used for first-strand cDNA, which covered alpha and beta chains. Amplification, which lasted 15 to 20 PCR cycles, used a constant-region primer and V-primer adapter to amplify TCRs. TCRdb re-called the reads through MiXCR, storing one row per CDR3 protein. Among approximately 84,000 distinct CDR3 sequences listed, under 20% were seen once. The CDR3 has 14 amino acids. CDR1 MDHEN and CDR2 SYDVKM come from the germline V gene. Trimming cost V 4 bases and J 15 bases; bases outside gene matches: 12.

The specimen comprised PBMCs, sampled after low-dose radiotherapy plus immunotherapy. The source of this sequence is a male donor with prostate cancer. V gene TRBV28 combines with J gene TRBJ2-1; TRBD2 agrees at 10 bases. CDR3 amino acids: CASSSGGSGGLGFF. The CDR3 coding sequence is TGTGCCAGCAGTTCTGGCGGTAGCGGGGGGTTAGGGTTCTTC. Looking up the rest from reference TRBV28 and TRBJ2-1 gives the full variable domain: DVKVTQSSRYLVKRTGEKVFLECVQDMDHENMFWYRQDPGLGLRLIYFSYDVKMKEKGDIPEGYSVSREKKERFSLILESASTNQTSMYLCASSSGGSGGLGFFGPGTRLTVL.